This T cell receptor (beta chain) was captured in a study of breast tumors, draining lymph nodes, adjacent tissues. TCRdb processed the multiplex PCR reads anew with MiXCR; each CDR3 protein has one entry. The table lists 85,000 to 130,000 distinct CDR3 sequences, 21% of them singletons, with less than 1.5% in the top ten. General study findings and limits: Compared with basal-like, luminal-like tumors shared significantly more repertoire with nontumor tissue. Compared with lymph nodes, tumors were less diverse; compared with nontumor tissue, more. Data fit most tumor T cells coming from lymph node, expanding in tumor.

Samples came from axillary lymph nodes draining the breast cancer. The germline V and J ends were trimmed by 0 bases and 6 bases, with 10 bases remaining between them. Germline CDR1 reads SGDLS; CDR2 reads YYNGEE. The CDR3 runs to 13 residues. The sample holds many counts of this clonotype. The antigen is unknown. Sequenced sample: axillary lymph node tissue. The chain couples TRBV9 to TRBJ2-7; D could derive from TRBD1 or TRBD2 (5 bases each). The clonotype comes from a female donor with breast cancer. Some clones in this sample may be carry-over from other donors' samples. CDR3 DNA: TGTGCCAGCAGCGTAGGCCGGGACGCCGAGCAGTACTTC. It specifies CASSVGRDAEQYF.